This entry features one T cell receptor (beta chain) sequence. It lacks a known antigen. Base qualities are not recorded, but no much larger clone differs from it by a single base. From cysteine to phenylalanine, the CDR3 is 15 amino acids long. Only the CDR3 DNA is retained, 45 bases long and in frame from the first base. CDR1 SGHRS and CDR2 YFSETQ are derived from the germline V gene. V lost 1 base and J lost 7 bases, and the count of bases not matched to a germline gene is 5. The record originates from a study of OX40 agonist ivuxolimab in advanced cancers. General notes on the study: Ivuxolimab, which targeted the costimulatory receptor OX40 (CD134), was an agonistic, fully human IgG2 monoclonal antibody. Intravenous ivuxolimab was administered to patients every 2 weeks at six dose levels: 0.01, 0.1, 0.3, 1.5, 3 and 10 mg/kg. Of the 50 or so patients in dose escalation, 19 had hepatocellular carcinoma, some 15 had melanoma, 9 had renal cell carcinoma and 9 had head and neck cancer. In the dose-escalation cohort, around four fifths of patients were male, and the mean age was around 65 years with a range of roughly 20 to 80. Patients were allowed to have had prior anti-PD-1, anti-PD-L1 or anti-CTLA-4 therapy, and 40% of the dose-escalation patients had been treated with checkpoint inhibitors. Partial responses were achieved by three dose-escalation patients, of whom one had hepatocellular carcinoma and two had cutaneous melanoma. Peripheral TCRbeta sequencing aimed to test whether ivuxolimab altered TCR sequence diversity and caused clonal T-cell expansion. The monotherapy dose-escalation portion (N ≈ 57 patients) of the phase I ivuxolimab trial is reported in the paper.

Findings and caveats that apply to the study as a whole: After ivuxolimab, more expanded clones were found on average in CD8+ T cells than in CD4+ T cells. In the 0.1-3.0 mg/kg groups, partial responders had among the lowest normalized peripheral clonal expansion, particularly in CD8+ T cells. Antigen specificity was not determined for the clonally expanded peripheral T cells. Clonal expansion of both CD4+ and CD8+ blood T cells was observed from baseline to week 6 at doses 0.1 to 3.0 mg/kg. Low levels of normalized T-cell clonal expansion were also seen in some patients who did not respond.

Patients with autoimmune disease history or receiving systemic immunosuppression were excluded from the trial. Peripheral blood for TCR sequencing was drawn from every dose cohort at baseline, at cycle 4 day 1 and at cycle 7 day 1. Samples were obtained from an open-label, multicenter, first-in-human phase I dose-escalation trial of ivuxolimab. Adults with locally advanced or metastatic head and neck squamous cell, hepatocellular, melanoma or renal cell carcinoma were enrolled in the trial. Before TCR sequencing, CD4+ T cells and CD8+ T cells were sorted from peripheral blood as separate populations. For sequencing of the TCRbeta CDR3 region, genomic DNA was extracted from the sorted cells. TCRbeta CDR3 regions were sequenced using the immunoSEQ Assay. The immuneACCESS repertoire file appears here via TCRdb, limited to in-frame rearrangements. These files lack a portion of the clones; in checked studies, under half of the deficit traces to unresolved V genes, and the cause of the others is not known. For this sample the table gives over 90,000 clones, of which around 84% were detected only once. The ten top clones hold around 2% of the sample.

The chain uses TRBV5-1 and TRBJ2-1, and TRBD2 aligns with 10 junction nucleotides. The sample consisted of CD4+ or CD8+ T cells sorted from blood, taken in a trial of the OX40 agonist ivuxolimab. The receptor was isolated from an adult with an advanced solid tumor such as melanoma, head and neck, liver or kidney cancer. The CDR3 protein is CASSLLAGEENEQFF. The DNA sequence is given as TGCGCCAGCAGCTTGCTAGCGGGAGAGGAAAATGAGCAGTTCTTC.